Given below is one T cell receptor beta chain in context. The antigen this receptor binds is unknown. The sample holds no much larger clone one base away, and base qualities are not on file. At diagnosis, tumor, uninvolved tumor-adjacent lung and peripheral blood were collected and then preserved as a mix of FFPE and fresh-frozen material. For TCR repertoire profiling, the blood samples were analyzed as peripheral blood mononuclear cells. TCR beta CDR3 regions were sequenced from DNA using the immunoSEQ Assay. As for the authors' bioinformatics: To compute T cell density, TCR beta template counts were normalized to usable DNA, which was estimated by amplifying housekeeping genes. Richness was estimated with the preseqR package, extrapolating to 400,000 templates for PBMC samples and 120,000 templates for tissue samples. Clonality was calculated as one minus Pielou's evenness. Tissue-enriched TCRs were identified by differential abundance testing using productive amino-acid clonotypes, minimum total count 5 and alpha 0.1. Repertoire overlap between compartments was quantified with the Jaccard Index and Morisita Overlap Index. GLIPH clustered TCR beta CDR3s with public tetramer-defined viral CDR3s; viral motifs required at least three viral sequences plus V-gene enrichment. The clones in this table, taken by TCRdb from immuneACCESS, are in-frame only. Not every clone is retained; where verified, under half of the shortfall comes from an unresolved V gene, and the cause of the rest is unknown. V and J calls and clone size are as listed in that table; D and trimming were resolved from the DNA. The sample table records tens of thousands of clones; roughly 90% of these occur just once. Of the sample, around 16% falls within the top ten clones.

This sample stems from a study of T cells in localized non-small cell lung cancer (TCRdb year 2020). With respect to the entire study: T cell repertoires of 236 early-stage NSCLC patients were analyzed, with tumors being compared against uninvolved tumor-adjacent lungs. The cohort was made up of hundreds of treatment-naive NSCLC patients whose localized lung tumors had been resected. A mean age of approximately 66 years was recorded for the NSCLC patients, of whom 129 were male and 95 to 110 were female.

Study-wide findings and limitations: Of the top 100 tumor clones, a median of roughly 53 were detected in paired uninvolved adjacent lung; about 28 were also among that lung's top 100. Since the design was exploratory, TCR variables were selected using unadjusted p-values with no false-discovery rate correction. Because multi-region sequencing of the tumors was not done, intratumor heterogeneity could not be ruled out. The highest T cell clonality was observed in uninvolved tumor-adjacent lung, where clonality exceeded that of tumor, suggesting that antigenic responses were more focused in uninvolved tumor-adjacent lung. Longer overall survival was associated with higher blood T cell density, whereas shorter survival was associated with higher adjacent-lung clonality.

V is clipped by 5 bases and J by 0 bases, and the sequence between their germline boundaries is 8 bases long. The CDR3 runs 14 amino acids, cysteine and phenylalanine included. CDR3 DNA is the only sequence kept; it has 42 bases, read in frame from the first base. The germline V gene encodes CDR1 SGHAT and CDR2 FQDESV (reference sequence). The sequence links TRBV11-1 to TRBJ1-3; confidence is insufficient to name the D gene. The sequences come from peripheral blood, collected before any cancer treatment. The origin of this receptor is a man between 40 and 70 years old with stage I squamous cell lung carcinoma. In nucleotide form, the sequence is TGTGCCAGCAGCACCGGGGTCTCTGGAAACACCATATATTTT. Translated, this gives CASSTGVSGNTIYF.